The 24 T cell receptor beta chains in this list originate from one sample, sequenced in a study of immune aging and cytomegalovirus after organ transplant. BD Rhapsody targeted mRNA and AbSeq chemistry was used for microwell cell capture and library preparation. TCRdb reanalysed the single-cell sequencing reads using MiXCR and keeps one entry per CDR3 protein. The sample includes approximately 22,000 distinct CDR3 sequences, about a third seen only once; the top ten take 25% to 30%. The time point is: five sample-tagged time points from pre-transplant (day -1) to day 368 post-transplant, pooled. What these receptors recognize is not known. Sequences were derived from CMV peptide-activated CD4+ and CD8+ T cells sorted from blood, sampled at five time points, pooled. Documented subset: sorted CD8+CD137+ and CD4+CD154+ T cells after about 12 h CMV IE-1 peptide stimulation. All receptors come from a female donor who had a heart transplant and CMV viremia.

This clonotype showed up just a few times. The V gene is TRBV5-4, the J gene TRBJ2-5; D uncertain. Looked up from germline, CDR1 is SGHNT and CDR2 is YYREEE (reference sequence). Trimming left V 4 bases short and J 3 bases short, with 4 bases between. This CDR3 is built from 11 residues. The CDR3 DNA sequence: TGTGCCAGCAGCGGCAAAGAGACCCAGTACTTC. Translating it yields CASSGKETQYF.

This clonotype was found a few times. A read error may produce the germline difference seen at one junction end. J is TRBJ1-5 and V is TRBV20-1; 10 bases fit TRBD1. Germline-derived CDR1 and CDR2 are DFQATT and SNEGSKA (reference sequence). The CDR3 is made up of 13 amino acids. The chain's CDR3 is CSAPGQGGRPRHF. DNA of the CDR3: TGCAGTGCACCCGGACAGGGGGGTCGGCCCCGGCATTTT.

The chain combines TRBV6-1 with TRBJ2-3; 9 bases fit TRBD2. V was pared by 11 bases and J by 2 bases, with 8 bases of the junction left unmatched. CDR1 is MNHNS and CDR2 is SASEGT in the germline V gene. The CDR3 runs 14 residues. This CDR3 is CAGRIAGVTDTQYF. In DNA, the CDR3 is TGTGCCGGAAGGATAGCGGGAGTCACAGATACGCAGTATTTT.

This clonotype was seen more than once but under ten times. The V gene is TRBV11-2, the J gene TRBJ1-4; TRBD1 agrees at 7 bases. The V segment lost 5 bases and the J segment 0 bases; nucleotides outside the gene matches: 9. Germline lookup yields CDR1 SGHAT and CDR2 FQNNGV. There are 17 residues in the CDR3. The CDR3 DNA reads as TGTGCCAGCAGCCCGGGGAGGGGGCAGTCAACTAATGAAAAACTGTTTTTT. Encoded protein: CASSPGRGQSTNEKLFF.

By share of the sample, this clonotype is medium-sized. The chain recombines TRBV20-1 with TRBJ2-7; the D gene is possibly TRBD1 (5 bases). V shed 7 bases and J shed 3 bases, with 10 bases lying between them. The CDR3 contains 11 residues. Germline V gene lookup returns CDR1 DFQATT and CDR2 SNEGSKA (reference sequence). The CDR3 nucleotides read TGCAGTGGCTGGGGCGGCTACGAGCAGTACTTC. Protein: CSGWGGYEQYF.

The J gene is TRBJ2-1, the V gene TRBV9; no firm D call. The CDR3 has 14 amino acids. V was clipped by 1 base and J by 6 bases, with 11 bases between them. Germline V lookup: CDR1 SGDLS, CDR2 YYNGEE. This CDR3 reads CASSVFPDRNEQFF. The CDR3 coding sequence is TGTGCCAGCAGCGTATTCCCAGATCGCAATGAGCAGTTCTTC.

This clonotype was counted between two and nine times. A read error is possible here, since a much larger clone lies one base away. This chain connects TRBV18 to TRBJ1-2; 9 bases line up with TRBD1. Germline V gene lookup returns CDR1 KGHSH and CDR2 LQKENI. CDR3 length: 13 amino acids. The CDR3 nucleotides are TGTGCCAGCTCATCACAGGGGGCATATGGCTACATCTTC. It translates to CASSSQGAYGYIF.

This clonotype showed up many times. This sequence joins TRBV29-1 and TRBJ2-1, with 10 bases that match TRBD2. The CDR3 has 17 amino acids. The V gene's germline CDR1 is SQVTM and CDR2 ANQGSEA. V gave up 4 bases and J gave up 5 bases; unmatched junction bases: 14. The chain's CDR3 is CSVVGLAGEYPHNEQFF. The CDR3 DNA reads TGCAGCGTTGTCGGCCTAGCGGGAGAATACCCTCACAATGAGCAGTTCTTC.

The table lists this clonotype with a few counts. The rearrangement joins TRBV28 to TRBJ2-7; D perhaps matches TRBD1 (5 bases). V lost 5 bases and J lost 6, with 8 bases in between. Germline V gene sequence: CDR1 MDHEN, CDR2 SYDVKM. The length of the CDR3 is 11 residues. The CDR3 region is CASSSGAEQYF. In DNA form, the CDR3 reads TGTGCCAGCAGTAGTGGGGCCGAGCAGTACTTC.

The chain has TRBV7-7 and TRBJ2-3, with D perhaps matching TRBD1 (7 bases). The CDR3 covers 15 residues. Germline loops: CDR1 SSHAT, CDR2 FNYEAQ (reference sequence). CDR3 residues: CASGSRDSSTDTQYF. CDR3 DNA: TGTGCTAGCGGCTCCCGGGACAGTAGCACAGATACGCAGTATTTT.

Notes on this clonotype: Compared with germline, one end of the junction differs, possibly owing to a read error. This sequence joins TRBV6-2 or TRBV6-3 and TRBJ2-1; D not certain. The CDR3 contains 13 residues. The V gene's germline CDR1 is MNHEY and CDR2 SVGEGT. CDR3 in amino acids: CASSPLGYNEQLF. For the CDR3, the DNA is TGTGCCAGCAGTCCCCTCGGATACAATGAGCAGCTCTTC.

This clonotype was detected ten times or more. This chain connects TRBV28 to TRBJ2-5; 7 nucleotides line up with TRBD1. Trimming cost V 2 bases and J 7 bases; bases outside gene matches: 7. Germline V lookup: CDR1 MDHEN, CDR2 SYDVKM. The CDR3 length is 14 residues. The CDR3 spells CASSLKGQIGTQYF. CDR3 coding DNA: TGTGCCAGCAGTTTAAAGGGACAGATAGGGACCCAGTACTTC.

In its sample, this clonotype is medium-sized. The gene calls are TRBV7-9 and TRBJ2-5; D may correspond to TRBD1 or TRBD2 (5 bases each). Germline V lookup: CDR1 SEHNR, CDR2 FQNEAQ (reference sequence). V gave up 5 bases and J gave up 0 bases, with 13 bases separating them. This CDR3 comprises 15 residues. Here the CDR3 reads CASSPRGDYQETQYF. As DNA, the CDR3 is TGTGCCAGCAGCCCACGGGGCGATTACCAAGAGACCCAGTACTTC.

This rearrangement joins TRBV4-1 to TRBJ2-6, with TRBD2 as a possible D gene (5 bases). This CDR3 spans 18 amino acids. The germline V and J ends were trimmed by 2 bases and 0 bases, with 14 bases remaining between them. Germline CDR1 and CDR2: MGHRA and YSYEKL. The CDR3 is CASSQPVRLASGANVLTF. The CDR3 nucleotides read TGCGCCAGCAGCCAACCGGTCCGTCTAGCCTCTGGGGCCAACGTCCTGACTTTC.

This clonotype is a singleton in its sample. The rearrangement links TRBV7-9 to TRBJ1-2; D unresolved. The length of the CDR3 is 15 residues. CDR1 and CDR2 from the germline V gene are SEHNR and FQNEAQ (reference sequence). With 5 bases removed from V and 4 bases from J, the gap between germline ends came to 17 bases. The CDR3 DNA follows: TGTGCCAGCAGCCCCCAGGATCTTAGGACCTATGGCTACACCTTC. It yields the protein CASSPQDLRTYGYTF.

The J gene is TRBJ2-2, the V gene TRBV12-3 or TRBV12-4, with 7 bases matching TRBD1. The V gene end was trimmed by 6 bases and the J gene end by 4 bases; junction bases not matched to a gene: 14. The CDR3 totals 17 residues. The CDR3: CASRPTDRDGFTGELFF. In DNA, the CDR3 is TGTGCCAGCAGACCTACTGACAGGGACGGGTTCACCGGGGAGCTGTTTTTT.

The chain combines TRBV4-1 with TRBJ2-5; TRBD2 agrees at 9 bases. The junction had 14 bases not matched to a gene; V was cut back by 0 bases and J by 9 bases. CDR1 and CDR2 (germline): MGHRA, YSYEKL. The CDR3 is made up of 17 amino acids. This CDR3 reads CASSQEEASGTRGAQYF. The CDR3 nucleotides read TGCGCCAGCAGCCAAGAAGAGGCTAGCGGGACCCGGGGGGCCCAGTACTTC.

The rearrangement links TRBV10-1 to TRBJ2-5, with 9 bases matching TRBD1. Germline V gene lookup returns CDR1 WNHNN and CDR2 SYGVQD (reference sequence). V gave up 6 bases and J gave up 7 bases; unmatched junction bases: 9. CDR3 length: 14 amino acids. CDR3 DNA sequence: TGCGCCAGCAGCGTGAACCGACAGGGGGGGACCCAGTACTTC. Translated, it gives CASSVNRQGGTQYF.

As for this clonotype: This likely comes from a read error, as the CDR3 has no conserved phenylalanine or tryptophan at its end. Because the CDR3's place on the DNA is in doubt, the DNA is left out and the CDR3 is given as listed by TCRdb. This chain's CDR3 is CASTVGQGGYS. The J gene is TRBJ2-4, the V gene TRBV2; TRBD1 was called by the table and not checked on the DNA. CDR1 and CDR2 from the germline V gene are SNHLY and FYNNEI. The CDR3 length equals 11 residues, ends included.

This clonotype has more than one count but fewer than ten. The chain employs TRBV11-2 and TRBJ1-1, with a tentative D call TRBD1 (6 bases). Germline CDR1 SGHAT, CDR2 FQNNGV. Trimming pared 5 bases from V and 1 base from J, leaving 14 bases between. This CDR3 is built from 15 residues. The CDR3 bases are TGTGCCAGCAGCCGCTTAACAGGGACGAACACTGAAGCTTTCTTT. This codes for CASSRLTGTNTEAFF. Variable domain in full (rest from reference TRBV11-2 and TRBJ1-1): EAGVAQSPRYKIIEKRQSVAFWCNPISGHATLYWYQQILGQGPKLLIQFQNNGVVDDSQLPKDRFSAERLKGVDSTLKIQPAKLEDSAVYLCASSRLTGTNTEAFFGQGTRLTVV.

Comments on this clonotype: Germline is not matched at one junction end, which may reflect a read error. The chain combines TRBV9 with TRBJ2-3; D gene unclear. Germline V CDR1 and CDR2: SGDLS, YYNGEE. The length of the CDR3 is 15 residues. In DNA, the CDR3 is TGTGCCAGCAGCGTAGTATCCCGGGCCACAGATACGCAGTATTTC. Residues: CASSVVSRATDTQYF.

The chain recombines TRBV12-3 or TRBV12-4 with TRBJ2-3; TRBD2 matches 12 bases. J lost 4 bases, V lost 4 bases, and 12 bases had no gene match. This CDR3 contains 18 residues. The CDR3, as DNA: TGTGCCAGCAGTTCTAGGATGACTAGCGGGAGTCCCGCAGATACGCAGTATTTT. Translating gives CASSSRMTSGSPADTQYF.

This clonotype is classed as medium-sized. The chain joins TRBV11-2 to TRBJ2-7; D not certain. The CDR3 sequence is 16 residues long. Germline V lookup: CDR1 SGHAT, CDR2 FQNNGV. Trimming pared 5 bases from V and 0 bases from J, leaving 17 bases between. The CDR3 sequence: CASSEGRVKSSYEQYF. The CDR3 DNA sequence: TGTGCCAGCAGCGAAGGACGAGTCAAATCCTCCTACGAGCAGTACTTC.

The chain carries TRBV3-1 and TRBJ1-6; 11 bases match TRBD1. The CDR3 is made up of 16 amino acids. Germline trimming cut 1 base from V and 8 bases from J; bases unmatched to any gene: 4. Germline V gives CDR1 LGHDT, CDR2 YNNKEL (reference sequence). The CDR3 bases are TGTGCCAGCAGCCAAGGAGGACAGGGGGCCCATTCACCCCTCCACTTT. It codes for CASSQGGQGAHSPLHF. Full variable domain (missing parts from reference TRBV3-1 and TRBJ1-6): DTAVSQTPKYLVTQMGNDKSIKCEQNLGHDTMYWYKQDSKKFLKIMFSYNNKELIINETVPNRFSPKSPDKAHLNLHINSLELGDSAVYFCASSQGGQGAHSPLHFGNGTRLTVT.